This section outlines one T cell receptor (beta chain) sequence together with its context. Its antigen remains unknown. PCR employed 60 Vbeta and 13 Jbeta primers. Profiling relied on immunoSEQ multiplex PCR, and the TCRdb table lists in-frame clones only, not all of them. Of 210,000 or so clones listed, around 84% are singletons. These data come from a study of cytomegalovirus exposure and HLA in healthy donors. V was trimmed by 7 bases and J by 3 bases, leaving 10 bases between them. The CDR3 is 14 amino acids. Germline loops: CDR1 LNHNV, CDR2 YYDKDF (reference sequence). Broader study findings: The HLA-A and HLA-B alleles of most subjects were reportedly predicted accurately from TCR beta sequences. Later analysis demonstrated an association between a missense DCLRE1C variant and TCR beta V- and J-gene trimming. In a later analysis, specific HLA alleles were associated with under 20,000 TCR beta sequences at a 0.05 false discovery rate.

V and J are TRBV15 and TRBJ2-6; D is possibly TRBD1 (5 bases). The material sequenced was PBMCs. This receptor was taken from a girl aged 2-10 years in good health and CMV-seronegative. The CDR3 region is CATTSGRGANVLTF. CDR3 nucleotides: TGTGCCACCACCTCAGGGCGTGGGGCCAACGTCCTGACTTTC.